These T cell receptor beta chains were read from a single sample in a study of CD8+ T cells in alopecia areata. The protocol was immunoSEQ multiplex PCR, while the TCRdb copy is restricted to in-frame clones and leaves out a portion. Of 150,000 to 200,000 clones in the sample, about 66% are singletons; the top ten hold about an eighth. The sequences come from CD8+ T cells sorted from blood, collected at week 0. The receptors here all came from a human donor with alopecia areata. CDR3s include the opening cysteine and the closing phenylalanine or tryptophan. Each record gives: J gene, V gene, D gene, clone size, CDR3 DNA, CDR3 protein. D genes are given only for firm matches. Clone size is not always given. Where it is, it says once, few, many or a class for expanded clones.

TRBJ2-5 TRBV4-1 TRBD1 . TGCGCCAGCAGCCAAAAAATTCCGGGACAGGGTGTTGAGACCCAGTACTTC CASSQKIPGQGVETQYF
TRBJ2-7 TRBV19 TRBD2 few TGTGCCAGTAGTATCGGCAGCGGGGAGCCCGAGCAGTACTTC CASSIGSGEPEQYF
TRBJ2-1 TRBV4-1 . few TGCGCCAGCAGCCAGGGCCTGGATGAGCAGTTCTTC CASSQGLDEQFF
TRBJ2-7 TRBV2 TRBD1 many TGTGCCAGCAACCAGGACAGGGGCAACGAGCAGTACTTC CASNQDRGNEQYF
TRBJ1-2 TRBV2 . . TGTGCCAGCAGTCTCAGGGAATTTGGCTACACCTTC CASSLREFGYTF
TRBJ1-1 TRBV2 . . TGTGCCAGCGGCCGAACCCAGGGCGCTTTCTTT CASGRTQGAFF
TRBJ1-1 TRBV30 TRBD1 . TGTGCCTGGAAGGACAGGGGGCAAACTGAAGCTTTCTTT CAWKDRGQTEAFF
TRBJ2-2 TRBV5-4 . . TGTGCCAGCAGCCCAGGCACCGGGGAGCTGTTTTTT CASSPGTGELFF
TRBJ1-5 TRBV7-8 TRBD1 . TGTGCCAGCAGCTTAGCACCGACAGGGTTCGATCAGCCCCAGCATTTT CASSLAPTGFDQPQHF
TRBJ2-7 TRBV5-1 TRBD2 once TGCGCCAGCAGCTGGGGGACTAGCGGGTTCTACGAGCAGTACTTC CASSWGTSGFYEQYF
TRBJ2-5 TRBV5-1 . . TGCGCCAGCAGCTTGGGGGGAAGAGGAGAGACCCAGTACTTC CASSLGGRGETQYF
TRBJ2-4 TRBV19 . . TGTGCCACCCGGGATTTAAACATTCAGTACTTC CATRDLNIQYF
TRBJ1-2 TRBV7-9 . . TGTGCCAGCAGCATCCTACAGGGAGGACCCTATGGCTACACCTTC CASSILQGGPYGYTF
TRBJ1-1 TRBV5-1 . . TGCGCCAGCAATGGGGCGAACACTGAAGCTTTCTTT CASNGANTEAFF
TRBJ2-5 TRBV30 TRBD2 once TGTGCCTGGAGGGAGGGACTAGACGGGCAAGAGACCCAGTACTTC CAWREGLDGQETQYF
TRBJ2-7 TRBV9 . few TGTGCCAGCAGCGTAGATGGCGGGCGGACCTACGAGCAGTACTTC CASSVDGGRTYEQYF
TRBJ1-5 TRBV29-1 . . TGCAGCGTTATACATAAGGAGGGGATGGGTCAGCCCCAGCATTTT CSVIHKEGMGQPQHF
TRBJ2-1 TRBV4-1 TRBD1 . TGCGCCAGCAGCCAAGACCGAACTTCCCCGGGACAGGGGGACAATGAGCAGTTCTTC CASSQDRTSPGQGDNEQFF
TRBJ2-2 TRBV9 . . TGTGCCAGCGAGCCGGGGGTTTCCGGGGAGCTGTTTTTT CASEPGVSGELFF
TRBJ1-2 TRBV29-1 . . TGCAGCGTTGAAACTCGGGATGGCTACACCTTC CSVETRDGYTF
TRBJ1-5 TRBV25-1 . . TGTGCCAGCAGCATGGGGGGCAATCAGCCCCAGCATTTT CASSMGGNQPQHF
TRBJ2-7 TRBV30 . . TGTGCCTGGAGTGTACGGCAGTACGAGCAGTACTTC CAWSVRQYEQYF
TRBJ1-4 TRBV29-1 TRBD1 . TGCAGCGTGACAGGGGGCCTTAATGAAAAACTGTTTTTT CSVTGGLNEKLFF
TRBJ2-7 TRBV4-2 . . TGTGCCAGCAGCCAAGACTGGAGCTCCCCTCTCGAGCAGTACTTC CASSQDWSSPLEQYF
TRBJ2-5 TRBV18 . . TGTGCCGGAACAGGGATTGGGCTGGGGGAGACCCAGTACTTC CAGTGIGLGETQYF
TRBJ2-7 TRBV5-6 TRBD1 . TGTGCCAGCAGCTTCGGACAGGACTACGAGCAGTACTTC CASSFGQDYEQYF
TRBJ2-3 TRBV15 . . TGTGCCACCAGCAGAGATACGGATACGCAGTATTTT CATSRDTDTQYF
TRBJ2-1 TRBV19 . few TGTGCCAGTAGGCCCCGGGGGCCCCTCTACAATGAGCAGTTCTTC CASRPRGPLYNEQFF
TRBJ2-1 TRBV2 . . TGTGCCAGCAGTGTTGGGCTGTACAATGAGCAGTTCTTC CASSVGLYNEQFF
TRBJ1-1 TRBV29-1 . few TGCAGCGTTGAACAATACACTGAAGCTTTCTTT CSVEQYTEAFF
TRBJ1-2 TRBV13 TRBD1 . TGTGCCAGCAGCTCCGAAACCCCGGACAGGCCGAACTATGGCTACACCTTC CASSSETPDRPNYGYTF
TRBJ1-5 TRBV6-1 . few TGTGCCAGCATCGACGAGGGTTTCCAGCCCCAGCATTTT CASIDEGFQPQHF
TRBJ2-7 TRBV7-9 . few TGTGCCAGCAGCACGTCGTCTAACTACGAGCAGTACTTC CASSTSSNYEQYF
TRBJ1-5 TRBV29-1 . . TGCAGCGTTGAGGGCAGGGCCGGTCAGCCCCAGCATTTT CSVEGRAGQPQHF
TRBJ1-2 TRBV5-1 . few TGCGCCACCAGAGCCGGATATGGCTACACCTTC CATRAGYGYTF
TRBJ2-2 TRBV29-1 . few TGCAGCGTTATGAAGCCAGAGAACACCGGGGAGCTGTTTTTT CSVMKPENTGELFF
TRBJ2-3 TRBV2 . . TGTGCCAGCAGAGCCACACCATCTAGCACAGATACGCAGTATTTT CASRATPSSTDTQYF
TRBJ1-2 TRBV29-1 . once TGCAGCGTTGAAGACCGGGGCCTAATTAACTATGGCTACACCTTC CSVEDRGLINYGYTF
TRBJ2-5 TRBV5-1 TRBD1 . TGCGCCAGCAGCTTGGCCGGGACAGGGAGAGAGACCCAGTACTTC CASSLAGTGRETQYF
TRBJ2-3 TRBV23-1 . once TGCGCCAGCAGCCGACCTTCCAGGCGAGGGGCAGATACGCAGTATTTT CASSRPSRRGADTQYF
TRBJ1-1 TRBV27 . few TGTGCCAGCAGTTTTTTTTTCGGAAGAGAAGCTTTCTTT CASSFFFGREAFF
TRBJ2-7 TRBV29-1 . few TGCAGCGTTGAGGACGGCTCCTACGAGCAGTACTTC CSVEDGSYEQYF
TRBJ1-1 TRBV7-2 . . TGTGCCAGCAGCGAGCAAGGCACAAGAAACACTGAAGCTTTCTTT CASSEQGTRNTEAFF
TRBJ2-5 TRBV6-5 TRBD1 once TGTGCCAGCACCCCCTGGGCAGGGGGCCAAGAGACCCAGTACTTC CASTPWAGGQETQYF
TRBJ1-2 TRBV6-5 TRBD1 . TGTGCCAGCACCCAGGGGGGAACCTATGGCTACACCTTC CASTQGGTYGYTF
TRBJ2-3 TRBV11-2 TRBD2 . TGTGCCAGCAGCTCCAGACTAGCGGGGGGGTCATTGACAGATACGCAGTATTTT CASSSRLAGGSLTDTQYF
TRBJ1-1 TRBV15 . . TGTGCCACCAGCAGAAAAGGACACACTGAAGCTTTCTTT CATSRKGHTEAFF
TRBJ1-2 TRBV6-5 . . TGTGCCAGCAAGGCTACGGACGGAGTCTATGGCTACACCTTC CASKATDGVYGYTF
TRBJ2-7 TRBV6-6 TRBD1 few TGTGCCAGCACCCTGTTCCCCGGGACAGGGGAGAGAGAGTACTTC CASTLFPGTGEREYF
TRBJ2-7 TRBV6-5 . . TGTGCCAGCAGTTACGCGTCTTCAGGGTTTTACGAGCAGTACTTC CASSYASSGFYEQYF
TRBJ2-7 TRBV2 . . TGTGCCAGCAGTGCTAAGGGGACGCTCTACGAGCAGTACTTC CASSAKGTLYEQYF
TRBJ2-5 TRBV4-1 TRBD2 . TGCGCCAGCAGCCAACAGCGGGGGGGCGGAGAGACCCAGTACTTC CASSQQRGGGETQYF
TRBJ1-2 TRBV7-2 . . TGTGCCAGCAGCTTAACCACCGGGCCCATCTATGGCTACACCTTC CASSLTTGPIYGYTF
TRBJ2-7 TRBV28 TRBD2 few TGTGCCAGCAGATCCGCCAGCGGGGCCAACTACGAGCAGTACTTC CASRSASGANYEQYF
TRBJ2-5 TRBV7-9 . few TGTGCCAGTGAAGGGGAGACCCAGTACTTC CASEGETQYF
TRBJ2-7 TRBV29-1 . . TGCAGCGTTTACGACAGGAACTTCTACGAGCAGTACTTC CSVYDRNFYEQYF
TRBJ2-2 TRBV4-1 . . TGCGCCAGCAGCCATCCGCCCCTCACCGGGGAGCTGTTTTTT CASSHPPLTGELFF
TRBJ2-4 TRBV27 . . TGTGCCAGCAGTTTCGGGGGGCCTACTGACATTCAGTACTTC CASSFGGPTDIQYF